Below, 13 T cell receptor beta chains from the same sample are listed, as sequenced in a study of T-cell memory formation after mild COVID-19. TCRdb re-called the 5' RACE reads through MiXCR, storing one row per CDR3 protein. The sample yields about 320,000 distinct CDR3 sequences, around an eighth seen once. Sequences were obtained from PBMCs or a T cell subset sorted from them (not recorded which). All receptors come from a man in his late teens or twenties who had mild COVID-19 (a few samples of this study predate the infection). Cell type and time point are not known.

This clonotype was seen more than once but under ten times. At one of its ends the junction is not consistent with the germline gene, which may arise from a read error. This chain links TRBV20-1 with TRBJ2-3, with D possibly matching TRBD2 (6 bases). Germline-derived CDR1 and CDR2 are DFQATT and SNEGSKA (reference sequence). CDR3 length equals 12 residues. The CDR3 DNA sequence: TGCAGTGGTAGAGGGAGGTGGGATACGCAGTATTTT. As protein: CSGRGRWDTQYF.

This clonotype was counted only a few times. The V and J genes are TRBV20-1 and TRBJ2-3; D is unresolved. This CDR3 is 14 amino acids long. Germline V gives CDR1 DFQATT, CDR2 SNEGSKA (reference sequence). Trimming took 2 bases from V and 0 from J, leaving 9 bases between them. CDR3 protein: CSARPSFSTDTQYF. CDR3 coding DNA: TGCAGTGCTAGACCGTCTTTTAGCACAGATACGCAGTATTTT.

This chain links TRBV19 with TRBJ2-2, with 15 positions matching TRBD2. Germline V lookup: CDR1 LNHDA, CDR2 SQIVND (reference sequence). The CDR3 loop spans 18 amino acids. J was trimmed by 0 bases and V by 5 bases; bases with no gene match: 4. The CDR3 DNA reads as TGTGCCAGTAGTTCCGGACTAGCGGGGGGGGCGAACACCGGGGAGCTGTTTTTT. This codes for CASSSGLAGGANTGELFF.

This clonotype was recorded at least ten times. The chain is built from TRBV5-6 and TRBJ1-1; no clear D gene. V was shortened by 6 bases and J by 4 bases, with 16 bases between the two germline ends. CDR1 and CDR2 from the germline V gene are SGHDT and YYEEEE. This CDR3 region has 14 residues. CDR3 in DNA: TGTGCCAGCAACCCTAGGGCAGGCCCCACTGAAGCTTTCTTT. Protein product: CASNPRAGPTEAFF.

CDR3 amino acids: CASSLTGGTLETQYF. As DNA, the CDR3 is TGTGCCAGCAGCTTAACGGGCGGGACACTCGAGACCCAGTACTTC. The rearrangement uses TRBV7-6 and TRBJ2-5, with D tentatively TRBD1 or TRBD2 (6 bases each). Germline V gives CDR1 SGHVS, CDR2 FNYEAQ. Trimming shortened V by 2 bases and J by 5 bases, and 15 bases separated the two germline ends. The CDR3 covers 15 residues.

This clonotype was detected many times. This rearrangement joins TRBV12-3 or TRBV12-4 to TRBJ2-3, with 7 positions matching TRBD1. The CDR3 extends over 16 amino acids. V lost 2 bases to trimming and J lost 3 bases; unmatched junction nucleotides: 8. The CDR3 bases are TGTGCCAGCAGTTTACCGGCATCAGGGGGAACAGATACGCAGTATTTT. This sequence encodes CASSLPASGGTDTQYF.

This clonotype was counted ten times or more. The rearrangement joins TRBV7-9 to TRBJ2-7; D may match TRBD1 or TRBD2 (6 bases each). From germline, CDR1 is SEHNR and CDR2 FQNEAQ (reference sequence). Trimming removed 5 bases at V and 0 bases at J, with 8 bases between. This CDR3 is 13 amino acids long. CDR3 nucleotide sequence: TGTGCCAGCAGCCCGGGGGCCTCCTACGAGCAGTACTTC. Translation: CASSPGASYEQYF.

There are a few counts of this clonotype. The rearrangement joins TRBV23-1 to TRBJ1-5; 9 positions agree with TRBD1. TRBV23-1 qualifies as an ORF whose function is uncertain. V shed 7 bases, J shed 2 bases, and the junction held 18 bases outside the gene matches. This CDR3 is 19 amino acids long. This chain's CDR3 is CASTNRDRVLIGGNQPQHF. In nucleotides, the CDR3 is TGCGCCAGCACTAACCGGGACAGGGTGTTAATTGGTGGCAATCAGCCCCAGCATTTT.

Many counts were recorded for this clonotype. The chain joins TRBV7-8 to TRBJ2-7, with D perhaps matching TRBD2 (5 bases). Germline values: CDR1 SGHVS, CDR2 FQNEAQ. The CDR3 runs to 14 residues. V was clipped by 0 bases and J by 9 bases, with 15 bases between them. CDR3 loop: CASSLADGVGRQYV. In nucleotides, the CDR3 is TGTGCCAGCAGCTTAGCGGACGGGGTAGGGAGGCAGTACGTC.

This clonotype was counted between two and nine times. The rearrangement uses TRBV30 and TRBJ1-2; D is unclear. Germline CDR1 and CDR2: GTSNPN and SVGIG (reference sequence). The CDR3 runs 12 residues. The V gene lost 4 bases and the J gene lost 8 bases, with 14 bases spanning the gap. CDR3 DNA: TGTGCCTGGACATCAGGTGCTCGGGGCTACACCTTC. This gives the protein CAWTSGARGYTF.

This rearrangement joins TRBV5-1 to TRBJ1-5, with 8 bases that match TRBD1. Germline V gene data show CDR1 as SGHRS and CDR2 as YFSETQ. The junction had 6 bases not matched to a gene; V was cut back by 2 bases and J by 5 bases. This CDR3 is built from 15 residues. CDR3 nucleotides: TGCGCCAGCAGCTTACAGGGACAGGACCATCAGCCCCAGCATTTT. Translating it yields CASSLQGQDHQPQHF.

The V call is TRBV13, the J call TRBJ1-2; the match to TRBD1 covers 7 bases. Germline CDR1 PRHDT, CDR2 FYEKMQ (reference sequence). J gave up 5 bases and V 1 base, and 1 base lay outside the gene matches. The CDR3 consists of 13 residues. CDR3 bases: TGTGCCAGCAGCTTAGAACAGGGGTATGGCTACACCTTC. It is translated as CASSLEQGYGYTF. The full variable domain, its missing parts supplied by reference TRBV13 and TRBJ1-2, is AAGVIQSPRHLIKEKRETATLKCYPIPRHDTVYWYQQGPGQDPQFLISFYEKMQSDKGSIPDRFSAQQFSDYHSELNMSSLELGDSALYFCASSLEQGYGYTFGSGTRLTVV.

The V call is TRBV12-3 or TRBV12-4, the J call TRBJ2-6; D not resolved. The CDR3 length is 15 residues. With 3 bases removed from V and 0 bases from J, the gap between germline ends came to 6 bases. In nucleotides, the CDR3 is TGTGCCAGCAGTTTTCCTCTCTCTGGGGCCAACGTCCTGACTTTC. This gives the protein CASSFPLSGANVLTF.